The 29 T cell receptor beta chains below were found in one sample sequenced in a study of blood T cell repertoires in COVID-19. Data came from immunoSEQ multiplex PCR; TCRdb stores just in-frame clones and leaves some out. This table holds more than 80,000 clones, around four fifths found once. Input material: peripheral blood. These receptors were collected from a human donor in a cohort sampled during active COVID-19.

V is TRBV15 and J is TRBJ2-1; the D is unclear. The CDR3 is made up of 14 amino acids. Trimming pared 0 bases from V and 6 bases from J, leaving 9 bases between. Germline CDR1 is LNHNV and CDR2 is YYDKDF (reference sequence). The CDR3 region is CATSRDPSRNEQFF. The CDR3 region has the DNA TGTGCCACCAGCAGAGATCCCTCCCGCAATGAGCAGTTCTTC.

V is TRBV3-1 (or the pseudogene TRBV3-2) and J is TRBJ1-5, with TRBD1 identical over 7 bases. Germline loops: CDR1 LGHDT, CDR2 YNNKEL (reference sequence). V shed 4 bases, J shed 10 bases, and the junction held 13 bases outside the gene matches. This CDR3 spans 15 amino acids. CDR3 coding DNA: TGTGCCAGCAGCCGAGGGTCAGGGGGTATCAGACCCCAGCATTTT. Protein: CASSRGSGGIRPQHF.

The chain carries TRBV6-1 and TRBJ2-7, with TRBD1 identical over 11 bases. Germline trimming cut 0 bases from V and 6 bases from J; bases unmatched to any gene: 4. CDR3 size: 15 residues. Per the germline V gene, CDR1 is MNHNS and CDR2 is SASEGT. The CDR3 DNA reads as TGTGCCAGCAGTGAAGCGGGGACAGGGGGGATCGAGCAGTACTTC. Protein product: CASSEAGTGGIEQYF.

This clone was seen a handful of times. J is TRBJ2-1 and V is TRBV3-1 (or the pseudogene TRBV3-2); perhaps TRBD1 as D (6 bases). Per the germline V gene, CDR1 is LGHDT and CDR2 is YNNKEL (reference sequence). V was clipped by 4 bases and J by 7 bases, with 14 bases between them. There are 14 residues in the CDR3. The CDR3 DNA reads TGTGCCAGCAGCCTCGCAGGGGCTGGGAATGAGCAGTTCTTC. Its protein is CASSLAGAGNEQFF.

The V gene is TRBV5-1, the J gene TRBJ2-1, with 14 nucleotides matching TRBD2. With V trimmed by 5 bases and J by 12 bases, 7 bases remained unmatched. The V gene's germline CDR1 is SGHRS and CDR2 YFSETQ. CDR3 length: 14 residues. CDR3 in amino acids: CASSSGLAGEGQFF. The CDR3 bases are TGCGCCAGCAGTTCGGGACTAGCGGGAGAAGGGCAGTTCTTC.

The chain is built from TRBV3-1 (or the pseudogene TRBV3-2) and TRBJ2-3; possibly TRBD2 for D (6 bases). Trimming shortened V by 5 bases and J by 3 bases, and 18 bases separated the two germline ends. The V gene's germline CDR1 is LGHDT and CDR2 YNNKEL (reference sequence). This CDR3 has 16 amino acids. CDR3 DNA sequence: TGTGCCAGCAGCATGAAGCGGGCGCGGCTGACAGATACGCAGTATTTT. Its translation is CASSMKRARLTDTQYF.

V gene TRBV9 combines with J gene TRBJ2-1; weak D call: TRBD2 (5 bases). V dropped 4 bases and J dropped 0 bases, with 11 bases sitting between them. The germline gives CDR1 SGDLS, CDR2 YYNGEE. The CDR3 runs 15 residues. In DNA form, the CDR3 reads TGTGCCAGCAGCTCGGACTCCCGCTCCTACAATGAGCAGTTCTTC. Amino acid sequence: CASSSDSRSYNEQFF.

This sequence joins TRBV7-9 and TRBJ2-1; 7 positions agree with TRBD1. With 6 bases clipped from V and 4 bases from J, the junction kept 9 bases outside the gene matches. The CDR3 sequence is 15 residues long. Germline V lookup: CDR1 SEHNR, CDR2 FQNEAQ (reference sequence). Written as DNA, the CDR3 is TGTGCCAGCAGTCTAACGCAGGGGGAATACAATGAGCAGTTCTTC. Protein: CASSLTQGEYNEQFF.

This rearrangement joins TRBV2 to TRBJ2-3; TRBD1 might be the D (6 bases). This CDR3 is built from 13 residues. Germline V CDR1 and CDR2: SNHLY, FYNNEI. The V end was cut by 11 bases, the J end by 4 bases, with 16 bases between. This CDR3 reads CAGTGIEADTQYF. The CDR3, as DNA: TGTGCCGGAACAGGGATAGAGGCAGATACGCAGTATTTT.

J is TRBJ2-1 and V is TRBV28; no clear D. Trimming shortened V by 6 bases and J by 1 base, and 7 bases separated the two germline ends. The germline CDR1 and CDR2 sequences are MDHEN and SYDVKM. CDR3 length equals 13 residues. The CDR3: CASRRLSYNEQFF. The DNA of the CDR3 is TGTGCCAGCAGACGGTTATCCTACAATGAGCAGTTCTTC.

CDR3 region: CASSSAGGAGELFF. The CDR3 bases are TGTGCCAGCAGCTCCGCAGGAGGGGCCGGGGAGCTGTTTTTT. The chain combines TRBV7-9 with TRBJ2-2; perhaps TRBD2 as D (6 bases). Germline V gene lookup returns CDR1 SEHNR and CDR2 FQNEAQ (reference sequence). V was clipped by 4 bases and J by 6 bases, with 12 bases between them. CDR3 size: 14 residues.

CDR3 region: CASSLGGIGGSGNTIYF. Here the CDR3 DNA reads TGCGCCAGCAGCTTGGGAGGGATCGGGGGTTCTGGAAACACCATATATTTT. The chain employs TRBV5-1 and TRBJ1-3, with D possibly TRBD1 on 5 matching bases. V lost 0 bases and J lost 1, with 14 bases in between. CDR1 is SGHRS and CDR2 is YFSETQ in the germline V gene. The length of the CDR3 is 17 residues.

The chain uses TRBV28 and TRBJ1-4; 9 positions agree with TRBD1. V was clipped by 2 bases and J by 5 bases; unmatched bases: 3. This CDR3 is built from 15 residues. Germline values: CDR1 MDHEN, CDR2 SYDVKM. The CDR3 reads CASSLQTGGNEKLFF. In DNA form, the CDR3 reads TGTGCCAGCAGTTTACAGACAGGGGGGAATGAAAAACTGTTTTTT.

CDR3 residues: CASSRVVGLAGGVGIETQYF. The DNA of the CDR3 is TGTGCCAGCAGCCGAGTAGTGGGACTAGCGGGAGGGGTTGGGATCGAAACCCAGTACTTC. The chain carries TRBV3-1 (or the pseudogene TRBV3-2) and TRBJ2-5; 16 nucleotides align to TRBD2. Germline V gene sequence: CDR1 LGHDT, CDR2 YNNKEL (reference sequence). J gave up 8 bases and V 4 bases, and 19 bases lay outside the gene matches. This CDR3 comprises 20 residues.

This sequence joins TRBV6-9 and TRBJ1-5; no firm D call. Germline values: CDR1 MNHGY, CDR2 SVAAGI. The CDR3 spans 9 residues. The germline V and J ends were trimmed by 7 bases and 13 bases, with 8 bases remaining between them. DNA of the CDR3: TGTGCCAGCAACCCGGGACAGCATTTT. Translated: CASNPGQHF.

This chain links TRBV7-2 with TRBJ2-2; D is perhaps TRBD1 (6 bases). V lost 2 bases and J 5 bases, leaving 12 bases between the germline ends. The germline gives CDR1 SGHTA, CDR2 FQGNSA. CDR3 length equals 15 residues. In DNA, the CDR3 is TGTGCCAGCAGCTTAAGACAGGTTAAAACCGGGGAGCTGTTTTTT. It specifies CASSLRQVKTGELFF.

The chain links TRBV7-9 to TRBJ1-4, with 8 bases aligning to TRBD1. V lost 3 bases and J lost 8; bases outside the gene matches: 5. Germline V gene lookup returns CDR1 SEHNR and CDR2 FQNEAQ (reference sequence). The CDR3 runs to 14 residues. The CDR3 region is CASSFRQGKEKLFF. CDR3 coding DNA: TGTGCCAGCAGCTTCAGACAGGGGAAAGAAAAACTGTTTTTT. The full variable domain, in which reference TRBV7-9 and TRBJ1-4 provide the parts outside the CDR3, is DTGVSQNPRHKITKRGQNVTFRCDPISEHNRLYWYRQTLGQGPEFLTYFQNEAQLEKSRLLSDRFSAERPKGSFSTLEIQRTEQGDSAMYLCASSFRQGKEKLFFGSGTQLSVL.

The chain has TRBV3-1 (or the pseudogene TRBV3-2) and TRBJ2-6; the D is unclear. Germline CDR1 is LGHDT and CDR2 is YNNKEL (reference sequence). CDR3 length: 15 residues. V gave up 4 bases and J gave up 0 bases, with 7 bases separating them. The CDR3: CASSPAGSGANVLTF. CDR3 bases: TGTGCCAGCAGCCCCGCCGGCTCTGGGGCCAACGTCCTGACTTTC.

This clone was observed a single time. The V gene is TRBV18, the J gene TRBJ1-1, with D unclear. V was cut by 2 bases and J by 6 bases, with 10 bases left in between. Germline-derived CDR1 and CDR2 are KGHSH and LQKENI. The CDR3 spans 13 residues. CDR3 sequence (DNA): TGTGCCAGCTCACCAGGAGAGCGTTCTGAAGCTTTCTTT. Translation gives CASSPGERSEAFF. Supplemented by reference TRBV18 and TRBJ1-1, the full variable domain reads NAGVMQNPRHLVRRRGQEARLRCSPMKGHSHVYWYRQLPEEGLKFMVYLQKENIIDESGMPKERFSAEFPKEGPSILRIQQVVRGDSAAYFCASSPGERSEAFFGQGTRLTVV.

The chain is built from TRBV20-1 and TRBJ1-1; D unresolved. Germline lookup yields CDR1 DFQATT and CDR2 SNEGSKA (reference sequence). V was clipped by 6 bases and J by 1 base, with 6 bases between them. The CDR3 runs 11 residues. The CDR3 region is CSALRNTEAFF. In nucleotides, the CDR3 is TGCAGTGCCCTCAGGAACACTGAAGCTTTCTTT.

This clone was detected a few times. This rearrangement joins TRBV28 to TRBJ2-4, with TRBD2 matching 8 bases. CDR1 is MDHEN, CDR2 SYDVKM, per germline. The CDR3 contains 16 residues. V lost 6 bases and J lost 3; bases outside the gene matches: 10. This CDR3 reads CASSLRAGEIKNIQYF. The CDR3 DNA reads as TGTGCCAGCAGCCTCCGAGCGGGAGAAATCAAAAACATTCAGTACTTC. Full variable domain (outside the CDR3, taken from reference TRBV28 and TRBJ2-4): DVKVTQSSRYLVKRTGEKVFLECVQDMDHENMFWYRQDPGLGLRLIYFSYDVKMKEKGDIPEGYSVSREKKERFSLILESASTNQTSMYLCASSLRAGEIKNIQYFGAGTRLSVL.

The V and J genes are TRBV7-9 and TRBJ2-1, with D perhaps matching TRBD2 (6 bases). CDR1 and CDR2 (germline): SEHNR, FQNEAQ (reference sequence). The CDR3 length is 12 residues. Trimming shortened V by 5 bases and J by 8 bases, and 10 bases separated the two germline ends. The CDR3 DNA follows: TGTGCCAGCAGCCGGGCGGGGCATGAGCAGTTCTTC. Amino acid sequence: CASSRAGHEQFF.

This clone was counted between two and nine times. The CDR3 DNA sequence: TGTGCCAGCAGTTCCGCTTTCGCAGGGAGGGCTAATCAGCCCCAGCATTTT. It translates to CASSSAFAGRANQPQHF. This rearrangement joins TRBV28 to TRBJ1-5, with D perhaps matching TRBD1 (5 bases). V was shortened by 4 bases and J by 4 bases, with 20 bases between the two germline ends. The CDR3 is 17 residues long. Germline V gene data show CDR1 as MDHEN and CDR2 as SYDVKM.

This clone occurred once. This chain connects TRBV6-5 to TRBJ1-3; D remains ambiguous. The CDR3 totals 15 residues. Germline V gene data show CDR1 as MNHEY and CDR2 as SVGAGI. V was clipped by 2 bases and J by 8 bases, with 16 bases between them. The chain's CDR3 is CASSYDSSPGYTIYF. The CDR3 DNA follows: TGTGCCAGCAGTTACGACTCTTCCCCGGGGTACACCATATATTTT.

The rearrangement links TRBV28 to TRBJ1-6, with D perhaps TRBD1 (6 bases). Germline CDR1 is MDHEN and CDR2 is SYDVKM. V was shortened by 5 bases and J by 0 bases, with 14 bases between the two germline ends. CDR3 size: 17 residues. The chain's CDR3 is CASSMRTASSYNSPLHF. The CDR3 coding sequence is TGTGCCAGCAGTATGAGGACAGCGAGCTCCTATAATTCACCCCTCCACTTT.

The rearrangement uses TRBV28 and TRBJ1-5, with unresolved D. Germline V gene data show CDR1 as MDHEN and CDR2 as SYDVKM. The CDR3 covers 16 residues. V dropped 6 bases and J dropped 4 bases, with 19 bases sitting between them. Written as DNA, the CDR3 is TGTGCCAGCAGCCCCATGGATTATAGCCTTAATCAGCCCCAGCATTTT. Amino acid sequence: CASSPMDYSLNQPQHF.

The chain joins TRBV10-3 to TRBJ2-7; TRBD2 is a possible D gene (6 bases). The length of the CDR3 is 15 residues. Germline V gives CDR1 ENHRY, CDR2 SYGVKD. V was shortened by 4 bases and J by 3 bases, with 16 bases between the two germline ends. This CDR3 is CAISVYGGPNYEQYF. In DNA form, the CDR3 reads TGTGCCATCAGTGTTTATGGAGGGCCCAACTACGAGCAGTACTTC.

This clone was detected once. The V call is TRBV19, the J call TRBJ2-1, with D tentatively TRBD2 (5 bases). The CDR3 extends over 15 amino acids. Trimming removed 6 bases from V and 0 bases from J, with 12 bases in between. CDR1 is LNHDA and CDR2 is SQIVND in the germline V gene (reference sequence). The CDR3: CASSVATSSYNEQFF. CDR3 in DNA: TGTGCCAGTAGCGTAGCGACGAGCTCCTACAATGAGCAGTTCTTC.

V usage is TRBV27 and J usage is TRBJ2-7, with TRBD2 matching over 11 bases. CDR3 length: 14 amino acids. Trimming removed 8 bases from V and 6 bases from J; junction bases left unmatched: 9. Germline V gene data show CDR1 as MNHEY and CDR2 as SMNVEV (reference sequence). The CDR3 bases are TGTGCCAGCGCCCCTAGCGGGAGGCGGGGCGAGCAGTACTTC. This gives the protein CASAPSGRRGEQYF.